Listed below are T cell receptor beta chains from one sample, sequenced in a study of response to subunit inactivated influenza vaccine. TCRdb re-called the RT-PCR reads through MiXCR, storing one row per CDR3 protein. Seen here are 450,000 to 700,000 distinct CDR3 sequences, around 15% observed once, and the top ten hold around 10%. Sequences were derived from PBMCs from blood, sampled 11 to 12 days after vaccination. The receptor source for this set is a man aged 45-65 years who received an inactivated influenza vaccine. The CDR3 runs from the conserved cysteine through the conserved F or W. The order of the fields is D gene, J gene, clone size, V gene, CDR3 protein, CDR3 DNA. The D gene is left open where the match is weak. Part of the rows lack a size; the others show once, few, many or a class for expanded clones.

TRBD2 TRBJ2-1 few TRBV7-7 CASSLSPAGGNEQFF TGTGCTAGCAGCTTATCCCCCGCGGGGGGGAATGAGCAGTTCTTC
TRBD2 TRBJ2-2 few TRBV5-1 CASSLTTGLAVNTGELFF TGCGCCAGCAGCTTGACTACGGGACTAGCGGTGAACACCGGGGAGCTGTTTTTT
TRBD2 TRBJ2-5 . TRBV2 CASTGEGQETQYF TGTGCCAGCACGGGGGAGGGTCAAGAGACCCAGTACTTC
. TRBJ2-2 few TRBV20-1 CSAIEGASFLNTGELFF TGCAGTGCTATAGAAGGGGCCTCCTTCCTGAACACCGGGGAGCTGTTTTTT
. TRBJ2-7 . TRBV12-3/TRBV12-4 CASSSGGHTYEQYF TGTGCCAGCAGTTCCGGGGGGCATACCTACGAGCAGTACTTC
. TRBJ2-1 . TRBV18 CASSRGPSNEQFF TGTGCCAGCTCCCGAGGACCCTCCAATGAGCAGTTCTTC
. TRBJ2-7 few TRBV9 CASSVDPGPSDEQYF TGTGCCAGCAGCGTAGATCCCGGACCCAGCGACGAGCAGTACTTC
. TRBJ1-6 few TRBV7-2 CASSFGVAETNSPLHF TGTGCCAGCAGCTTTGGGGTTGCCGAAACTAATTCACCCCTCCACTTT
TRBD1 TRBJ2-2 few TRBV7-3 CASSLQLTGATGELFF TGTGCCAGCAGCTTACAGCTGACAGGGGCAACCGGGGAGCTGTTTTTT
. TRBJ1-1 few TRBV7-2 CASIGGLLNTEAFF TGTGCCAGCATCGGAGGACTATTGAACACTGAAGCTTTCTTT
. TRBJ2-3 many TRBV7-6 CASSLVGVDTQYF TGTGCCAGCAGCTTAGTGGGGGTGGATACGCAGTATTTT
. TRBJ2-7 few TRBV24-1 CATSDTDSFHTYEQYF TGTGCCACCAGTGATACCGACAGCTTCCATACCTACGAGCAGTACTTC
TRBD1 TRBJ2-6 few TRBV15 CATSRDRGMGANVLTF TGTGCCACCAGCAGGGACAGGGGGATGGGGGCCAACGTCCTGACTTTC
. TRBJ2-7 few TRBV29-1 CSGSAGSQHEQYF TGCAGCGGGAGTGCCGGGAGCCAACACGAGCAGTACTTC
. TRBJ1-2 few TRBV29-1 CSVSQGPGTGYTF TGCAGCGTTTCCCAGGGCCCTGGGACGGGCTACACCTTC
TRBD1 TRBJ2-1 . TRBV5-1 CASSLQGADNEQFF TGCGCCAGCAGCTTACAGGGGGCGGACAATGAGCAGTTCTTC
. TRBJ2-5 . TRBV20-1 CSAKTRPGVETQYF TGCAGTGCCAAAACAAGGCCAGGCGTAGAGACCCAGTACTTC
TRBD2 TRBJ2-3 . TRBV2 CASSEGLAGPWVGPDTQYF TGTGCCAGCAGTGAGGGACTAGCGGGGCCCTGGGTCGGGCCAGATACGCAGTATTTT
. TRBJ2-2 few TRBV24-1 CATSDLGDLNTGELFF TGTGCCACCAGTGATTTAGGGGACTTGAACACCGGGGAGCTGTTTTTT
. TRBJ2-3 many TRBV15 CATSRAGWVADTQYF TGTGCCACCAGCAGAGCTGGATGGGTGGCAGATACGCAGTATTTT
. TRBJ1-2 once TRBV12-2 CASRLPQDRTMRLGGYTF TGTGCAAGTCGCTTACCCCAAGACAGGACGATGCGTTTGGGAGGCTACACCTTC
TRBD1 TRBJ1-5 . TRBV3-1 CASSLFAGQASNQPQHF TGTGCCAGCAGCCTCTTCGCCGGACAGGCAAGCAATCAGCCCCAGCATTTT
. TRBJ2-7 . TRBV6-5 CASSYSNSGYEQYF TGTGCCAGCAGTTACTCTAACAGCGGCTACGAGCAGTACTTC
TRBD2 TRBJ2-7 many TRBV5-1 CASSTRGLAGAEQYF TGCGCCAGCAGCACCCGTGGGCTAGCGGGGGCGGAGCAGTACTTC
. TRBJ2-7 few TRBV5-6 CASSREGYEQYF TGTGCCAGCAGCCGAGAGGGATACGAGCAGTACTTC
. TRBJ2-1 few TRBV6-2/TRBV6-3 CASSTPGSVYNEQFF TGTGCCAGCAGTACCCCCGGATCGGTCTACAATGAGCAGTTCTTC
. TRBJ1-3 many TRBV27 CASSFHRGHQGNTIYF TGTGCCAGCAGTTTCCATCGGGGCCATCAGGGAAACACCATATATTTT
. TRBJ1-1 few TRBV20-1 CSAKNTEAFF TGCAGTGCTAAGAACACTGAAGCTTTCTTT
TRBD1 TRBJ2-7 many TRBV7-8 CASSLLSGTGTFQSYEQYF TGTGCCAGCAGCTTATTATCCGGGACAGGGACCTTCCAGTCCTACGAGCAGTACTTC
TRBD2 TRBJ2-1 . TRBV7-9 CASSYSGLAGNNEQFF TGTGCCAGCAGCTACTCGGGACTAGCGGGAAATAATGAGCAGTTCTTC
. TRBJ1-2 . TRBV25-1 CASSDQSNYGYTF TGTGCCAGCAGTGATCAGTCTAACTATGGCTACACCTTC
TRBD2 TRBJ2-3 few TRBV20-1 CSASLAGSSTDTQYF TGCAGTGCTAGCTTAGCGGGGAGTAGCACAGATACGCAGTATTTT
. TRBJ1-1 many TRBV5-1 CASRSDTEAFF TGCGCCAGCAGATCAGACACTGAAGCTTTCTTT
. TRBJ1-4 . TRBV7-9 CASSATGYLNEKLFF TGTGCCAGCAGCGCCACAGGGTATCTTAATGAAAAACTGTTTTTT
TRBD1 TRBJ1-5 . TRBV6-2/TRBV6-3 CASSRTTGGHRRPQHF TGTGCCAGCAGCCGAACGACAGGGGGCCACCGACGGCCCCAGCATTTT
TRBD1 TRBJ1-1 few TRBV20-1 CSATGTDNTEAFF TGCAGTGCTACCGGGACAGATAACACTGAAGCTTTCTTT
. TRBJ2-5 few TRBV5-1 CASSLDMSLETQYF TGCGCCAGCAGCTTGGATATGAGCCTTGAGACCCAGTACTTC
. TRBJ2-1 few TRBV11-2 CASSLGYWKFF TGTGCCAGCAGCTTAGGGTACTGGAAGTTCTTC